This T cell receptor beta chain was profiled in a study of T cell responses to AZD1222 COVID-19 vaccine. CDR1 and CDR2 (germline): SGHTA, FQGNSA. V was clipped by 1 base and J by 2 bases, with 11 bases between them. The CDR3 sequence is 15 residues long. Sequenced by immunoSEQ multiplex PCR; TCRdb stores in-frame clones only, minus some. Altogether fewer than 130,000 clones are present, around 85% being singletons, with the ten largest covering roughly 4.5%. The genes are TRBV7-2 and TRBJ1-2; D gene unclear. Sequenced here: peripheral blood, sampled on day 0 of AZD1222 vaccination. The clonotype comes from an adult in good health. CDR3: CASSLEAGGNYGYTF. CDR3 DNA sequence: TGTGCCAGCAGCTTAGAGGCAGGCGGGAACTATGGCTACACCTTC.